This paragraph reports one T cell receptor (beta chain). Its antigen is unknown. This specimen comes from a study of T-cell memory formation after mild COVID-19. Study observations and caveats: There was no confirmation that second-wave clones peaking on day 37 were SARS-CoV-2 specific. Among clones contracting day 15 to 85, CD4/CD8 was balanced, whereas later expanders leaned CD4+.

CDR3 length: 12 amino acids. The germline V and J ends were trimmed by 5 bases and 5 bases, with 7 bases remaining between them. CDR1 is LNHDA and CDR2 is SQIVND in the germline V gene (reference sequence). MiXCR was run by TCRdb on the 5' RACE reads, yielding one entry per CDR3 protein. The sample gives 250,000 to 350,000 distinct CDR3 sequences, 15% to 20% of which show up once; roughly 24% is in the top ten. The chain links TRBV19 to TRBJ2-1; the D gene is possibly TRBD1 (6 bases). What was sequenced was PBMCs or a T cell subset sorted from them (not recorded which). This sequence was found in a man between 18 and 35 years old who had mild COVID-19 (a few samples of this study predate the infection). Cell type and time point are not known. CDR3 DNA sequence: TGTGCCAGTAGTCAGGGGCACAATGAGCAGTTCTTC. Residues: CASSQGHNEQFF.